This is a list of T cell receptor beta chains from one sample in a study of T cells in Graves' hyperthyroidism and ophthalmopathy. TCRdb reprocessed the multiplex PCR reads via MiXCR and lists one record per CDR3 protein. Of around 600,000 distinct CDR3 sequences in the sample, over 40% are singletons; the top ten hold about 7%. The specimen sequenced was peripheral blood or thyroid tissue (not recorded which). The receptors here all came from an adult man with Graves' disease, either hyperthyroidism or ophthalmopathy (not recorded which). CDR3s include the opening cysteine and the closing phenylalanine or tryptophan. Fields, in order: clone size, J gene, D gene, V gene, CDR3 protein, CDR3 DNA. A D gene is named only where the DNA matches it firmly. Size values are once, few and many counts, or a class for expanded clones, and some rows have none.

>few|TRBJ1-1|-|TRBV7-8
CASSLVPPPDTEAFF
TGTGCCAGCAGCTTGGTGCCTCCTCCGGACACTGAAGCTTTCTTT
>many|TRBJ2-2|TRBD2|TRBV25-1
CASSGTSPNTGELFF
TGTGCCAGCAGTGGGACTAGCCCGAACACCGGGGAGCTGTTTTTT
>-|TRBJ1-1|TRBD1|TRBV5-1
CASSLEGAPNTEAFF
TGCGCCAGCAGCTTGGAGGGGGCGCCGAACACTGAAGCTTTCTTT
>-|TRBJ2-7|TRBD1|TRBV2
CASSPPDRGSSYEQYF
TGTGCCAGCTCACCGCCGGACAGGGGGAGCTCCTACGAGCAGTACTTC
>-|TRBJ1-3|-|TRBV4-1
CASTGGQDGNTIYF
TGCGCCAGCACCGGTGGGCAGGATGGAAACACCATATATTTT
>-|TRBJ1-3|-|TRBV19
CASARLSTGNTIYF
TGTGCCAGTGCTCGTTTATCCACTGGAAACACCATATATTTT
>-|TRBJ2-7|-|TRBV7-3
CASSCDPPAGPPYEQYF
TGTGCCAGCAGTTGCGACCCTCCAGCGGGTCCCCCCTACGAGCAGTACTTC
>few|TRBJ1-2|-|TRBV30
CAWSVSGYGYTF
TGTGCCTGGAGTGTGTCGGGCTATGGCTACACCTTC
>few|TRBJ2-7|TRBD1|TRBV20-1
CSAPSVDRGPYEQYF
TGCAGTGCTCCCTCCGTTGACAGGGGGCCCTACGAGCAGTACTTC
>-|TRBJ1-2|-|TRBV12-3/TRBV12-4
CASSSLGSGYGYTF
TGTGCCAGCAGTTCCCTTGGCAGTGGCTATGGCTACACCTTC
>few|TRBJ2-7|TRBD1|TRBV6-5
CASSYGTGPYEQYF
TGTGCCAGCAGTTACGGGACAGGGCCCTACGAGCAGTACTTC
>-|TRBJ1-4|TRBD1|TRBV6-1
CASSPMTGGDEKLFF
TGTGCCAGCAGTCCGATGACAGGGGGAGACGAAAAACTGTTTTTT
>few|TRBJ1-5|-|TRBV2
CASSFGRVNQPQHF
TGTGCCAGCAGTTTCGGAAGGGTCAATCAGCCCCAGCATTTT
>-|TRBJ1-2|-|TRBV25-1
CAASDGYTF
TGTGCCGCGTCTGATGGCTACACCTTC
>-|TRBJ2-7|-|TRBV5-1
CASSLRRGHYEQYF
TGCGCCAGCAGCTTAAGGAGGGGACACTACGAGCAGTACTTC
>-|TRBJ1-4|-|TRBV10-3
CASSQRFGNDEKLFF
TGTGCCAGCAGTCAGAGGTTTGGGAACGATGAAAAACTGTTTTTT
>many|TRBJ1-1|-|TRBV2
CASSPDRLAAEAFF
TGTGCCAGCAGTCCCGACAGGTTAGCGGCCGAAGCTTTCTTT
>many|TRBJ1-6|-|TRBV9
CASSLGRHNSPLHF
TGTGCCAGCAGCCTCGGACGGCATAATTCACCCCTCCACTTT
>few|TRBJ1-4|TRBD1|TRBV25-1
CATSDTRTGREKLFF
TGTGCCACCAGTGATACCCGGACAGGGCGTGAAAAACTGTTTTTT
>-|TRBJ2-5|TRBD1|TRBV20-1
CSAEWDRQQETQYF
TGCAGTGCAGAATGGGACAGACAACAAGAGACCCAGTACTTC
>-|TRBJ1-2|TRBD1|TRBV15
CATSRAMGTGPDYF
TGTGCCACCAGCAGGGCGATGGGGACAGGTCCCGATTACTTC